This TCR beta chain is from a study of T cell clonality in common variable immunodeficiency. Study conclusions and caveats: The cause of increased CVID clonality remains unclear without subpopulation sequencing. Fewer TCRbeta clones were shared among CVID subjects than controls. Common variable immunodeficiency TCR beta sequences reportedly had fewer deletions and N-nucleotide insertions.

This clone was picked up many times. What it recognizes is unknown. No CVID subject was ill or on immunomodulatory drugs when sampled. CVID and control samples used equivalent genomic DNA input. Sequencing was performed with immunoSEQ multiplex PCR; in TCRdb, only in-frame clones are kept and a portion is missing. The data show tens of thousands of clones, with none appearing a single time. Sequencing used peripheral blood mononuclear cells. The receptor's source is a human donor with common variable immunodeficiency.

This CDR3 is CASSPGTSGPDTQYF. CDR3 DNA, as far as it was read: TGTGCCAGCAGCCCCGGGACTAGTGGTCCAGATACG. The chain couples TRBV2 to TRBJ2-3; 8 positions match TRBD2. Sequencing ends 3 residues short of the CDR3 end; the germline J gene provides the rest. Germline values: CDR1 SNHLY, CDR2 FYNNEI. This CDR3 comprises 15 residues. The V gene end was trimmed by 6 bases and the J gene end by 4 bases; junction bases not matched to a gene: 9.